Each of the 19 T cell receptor beta chains below was sequenced from the same sample in a study of shared clonotypes between healthy human individuals. TCRdb keeps only in-frame clones here, not all; method: immunoSEQ multiplex PCR. Here the sample spans some 2 million clones, 85% to 95% being singletons. Sequencing was performed on naive CD4+ T cells sorted from blood. The subset denotes: CD45RA+ positively selected. Receptor source: a man aged 18 to 35 in good health.

The J gene is TRBJ1-1, the V gene TRBV5-1, with 9 nucleotides matching TRBD1. J lost 7 bases, V lost 3 bases, and 7 bases had no gene match. From germline, CDR1 is SGHRS and CDR2 YFSETQ. This CDR3 comprises 14 residues. CDR3 amino acids: CASSWDTGGGEAFF. As DNA, the CDR3 is TGCGCCAGCAGCTGGGACACAGGGGGCGGTGAAGCTTTCTTT.

The sample holds one count of this clone. The rearrangement uses TRBV9 and TRBJ1-3; D remains ambiguous. V lost 1 base and J lost 0, with 5 bases in between. The germline CDR1 and CDR2 sequences are SGDLS and YYNGEE. The CDR3 has 14 residues. In DNA form, the CDR3 reads TGTGCCAGCAGCGTACAGGACTCTGGAAACACCATATATTTT. As protein: CASSVQDSGNTIYF.

The rearrangement uses TRBV2 and TRBJ1-4, with unresolved D. The CDR3 consists of 17 residues. Trimming removed 8 bases from V and 0 bases from J, with 19 bases in between. The germline CDR1 and CDR2 sequences are SNHLY and FYNNEI. CDR3 loop: CASQLGLSGPTNEKLFF. CDR3 sequence (DNA): TGTGCCAGCCAGCTCGGGTTGAGCGGCCCAACTAATGAAAAACTGTTTTTT. The full variable domain, its missing parts supplied by reference TRBV2 and TRBJ1-4, is EPEVTQTPSHQVTQMGQEVILRCVPISNHLYFYWYRQILGQKVEFLVSFYNNEISEKSEIFDDQFSVERPDGSNFTLKIRSTKLEDSAMYFCASQLGLSGPTNEKLFFGSGTQLSVL.

J is TRBJ2-3 and V is TRBV7-8, with D unclear. Germline V CDR1 and CDR2: SGHVS, FQNEAQ. The V and J ends lost 2 bases and 6 bases respectively, with 12 bases between them. CDR3 length: 14 residues. In DNA form, the CDR3 reads TGTGCCAGCAGCTTACGGCCGATTGAGGATACGCAGTATTTT. Protein product: CASSLRPIEDTQYF.

The gene calls are TRBV5-1 and TRBJ2-5; D is undetermined. The CDR3 is 13 amino acids. Germline V gives CDR1 SGHRS, CDR2 YFSETQ. With 4 bases removed from V and 5 bases from J, the gap between germline ends came to 12 bases. CDR3 DNA: TGCGCCAGCAGCCCGACACCGTCGGAGACCCAGTACTTC. Translation: CASSPTPSETQYF.

The rearrangement uses TRBV5-1 and TRBJ2-2; D is ambiguous. The CDR3 length is 16 residues. V dropped 0 bases and J dropped 1 base, with 10 bases sitting between them. From germline, CDR1 is SGHRS and CDR2 YFSETQ. CDR3 sequence reads: CASSLAGLRNTGELFF. The CDR3 DNA sequence: TGCGCCAGCAGCTTGGCCGGGTTGCGGAACACCGGGGAGCTGTTTTTT.

V and J are TRBV4-1 and TRBJ2-3, with D perhaps TRBD2 (6 bases). There are 14 residues in the CDR3. CDR1 and CDR2 (germline): MGHRA, YSYEKL. V lost 4 bases, J lost 2 bases, and 10 bases lay in between. The CDR3 reads CASSPRDFTDTQYF. CDR3 sequence (DNA): TGCGCCAGCAGCCCTAGGGACTTCACAGATACGCAGTATTTT.

The chain joins TRBV6-6 to TRBJ2-2, with a weak D call TRBD2 (6 bases). This CDR3 spans 14 amino acids. Germline CDR1 is MNHNY and CDR2 is SVGAGI (reference sequence). Trimming shortened V by 2 bases and J by 4 bases, and 8 bases separated the two germline ends. CDR3 amino acids: CASSYPAGTGELFF. The CDR3 DNA sequence: TGTGCCAGCAGTTACCCAGCGGGCACCGGGGAGCTGTTTTTT.

The V gene is TRBV29-1, the J gene TRBJ1-4; D remains ambiguous. With 7 bases removed from V and 4 bases from J, the gap between germline ends came to 13 bases. Germline assignment: CDR1 SQVTM and CDR2 ANQGSEA. The CDR3 has 13 residues. The CDR3 spells CSARSASNEKLFF. CDR3 DNA: TGCAGCGCCAGGTCAGCAAGTAATGAAAAACTGTTTTTT.

On this clone itself: The same CDR3 also results from other DNA sequences found in this sample. This chain joins TRBV14 and TRBJ1-6; D possibly corresponds to TRBD1 (5 bases). Germline V gene sequence: CDR1 SGHDN, CDR2 FVKESK. Between the trimmed V and J ends, which lost 1 base and 7 bases, there was a span of 8 bases. This CDR3 region has 14 residues. As DNA, the CDR3 is TGTGCCAGCAGCCAAGCACGGGGGAATTCACCCCTCCACTTT. This translates into CASSQARGNSPLHF. The entire variable domain, with the rest obtained from reference TRBV14 and TRBJ1-6, is as follows: EAGVTQFPSHSVIEKGQTVTLRCDPISGHDNLYWYRRVMGKEIKFLLHFVKESKQDESGMPNNRFLAERTGGTYSTLKVQPAELEDSGVYFCASSQARGNSPLHFGNGTRLTVT.

The chain has TRBV5-1 and TRBJ2-1; TRBD2 aligns across 9 bases. Germline V lookup: CDR1 SGHRS, CDR2 YFSETQ. The CDR3 spans 15 residues. Trimming took 1 base from V and 5 from J; bases not matched to a gene: 4. The CDR3 bases are TGCGCCAGCAGCTTGTGGCCTAGCGGGAACAATGAGCAGTTCTTC. It translates to CASSLWPSGNNEQFF.

This clone was recorded once. The V gene is TRBV18, the J gene TRBJ1-2; D call uncertain. The CDR3 runs to 17 residues. CDR1 and CDR2 (germline): KGHSH, LQKENI. V was trimmed by 3 bases and J by 8 bases, leaving 25 bases between them. CDR3 sequence (DNA): TGTGCCAGCTCACCCAACCTACTACTACAGAACCCCGGAGGCTACACCTTC. This sequence encodes CASSPNLLLQNPGGYTF.

The chain employs TRBV4-1 and TRBJ1-5, with unresolved D. Trimming pared 2 bases from V and 3 bases from J, leaving 8 bases between. Germline CDR1 MGHRA, CDR2 YSYEKL. The length of the CDR3 is 14 residues. CDR3 sequence reads: CASSQNEANQPQHF. The CDR3 bases are TGCGCCAGCAGCCAAAACGAAGCCAATCAGCCCCAGCATTTT.

This chain links TRBV10-3 with TRBJ1-2, with D maybe TRBD1 (6 bases). Trimming left V 2 bases short and J 4 bases short, with 11 bases between. The CDR3 extends over 14 amino acids. In germline, CDR1 is ENHRY, CDR2 SYGVKD. CDR3 sequence: CAISELGGPYGYTF. The CDR3, as DNA: TGTGCCATCAGTGAGCTGGGGGGGCCCTATGGCTACACCTTC.

With regard to this clone: Other DNA sequences in this sample translate to the same CDR3. The chain couples TRBV14 to TRBJ2-2; D is perhaps TRBD1 or TRBD2 (5 bases each). Germline V lookup: CDR1 SGHDN, CDR2 FVKESK. V was pared by 1 base and J by 5 bases, with 8 bases between. This CDR3 region has 14 residues. The CDR3 DNA reads as TGTGCCAGCAGCCAAGTTGGGGGTACCGGGGAGCTGTTTTTT. Translation gives CASSQVGGTGELFF.

The rearrangement joins TRBV5-6 to TRBJ1-1, with D maybe TRBD1 (5 bases). Germline CDR1 reads SGHDT; CDR2 reads YYEEEE. The CDR3 is made up of 14 amino acids. With 3 bases removed from V and 4 bases from J, the gap between germline ends came to 13 bases. The CDR3 loop reads CASSSVGAGTEAFF. DNA for the CDR3: TGTGCCAGCAGCTCAGTAGGGGCAGGCACTGAAGCTTTCTTT.

The genes are TRBV4-1 and TRBJ2-1, with no clear D. This CDR3 is built from 14 residues. CDR1 is MGHRA and CDR2 is YSYEKL in the germline V gene. Trimming stripped 0 bases from V and 6 bases from J, with 9 bases between. CDR3 loop: CASSQDLNANEQFF. The CDR3 DNA is TGCGCCAGCAGCCAAGATCTGAATGCCAATGAGCAGTTCTTC.

The chain has TRBV6-1 and TRBJ1-6; D is unresolved. There are 15 residues in the CDR3. Germline V lookup: CDR1 MNHNS, CDR2 SASEGT. With 4 bases removed from V and 2 bases from J, the gap between germline ends came to 9 bases. CDR3 coding DNA: TGTGCCAGCAGTGTTGACCCTACCTATAATTCACCCCTCCACTTT. It encodes CASSVDPTYNSPLHF.

The chain has TRBV27 and TRBJ2-7, with D perhaps TRBD1 or TRBD2 (5 bases each). The CDR3 length is 15 residues. The germline gives CDR1 MNHEY, CDR2 SMNVEV (reference sequence). The V end was cut by 5 bases, the J end by 3 bases, with 17 bases between. This CDR3 is CASSPGLGRDYEQYF. The CDR3 DNA is TGTGCCAGCAGTCCTGGACTGGGCAGGGACTACGAGCAGTACTTC.